These T cell receptor beta chains were read from a single sample in a study of OX40 agonist ivuxolimab in advanced cancers. Assay: immunoSEQ multiplex PCR; the TCRdb copy retains only in-frame clones and omits some. The sample gives 55,000 to 70,000 clones, roughly 83% of which show up once; about 1.5% is in the top ten. The input for sequencing was CD4+ or CD8+ T cells sorted from blood, taken in a trial of the OX40 agonist ivuxolimab. The receptors originated from an adult with an advanced solid tumor such as melanoma, head and neck, liver or kidney cancer. CDR3s include the opening cysteine and the closing phenylalanine or tryptophan. The D gene is left open where the match is weak. Not all rows give a size; the values are once, few, many and, for expanded clones, a class.

abundance	d_gene	v_gene	j_gene	CDR3nt	CDR3aa
NA	TRBD2	TRBV28	TRBJ2-1	TGTGCCAGCAGTTCGGGACTAACCACCTACAATGAGCAGTTCTTC	CASSSGLTTYNEQFF
NA	NA	TRBV9	TRBJ1-2	TGTGCCACCAGAGGGGGTATTAACTATGGCTACACCTTC	CATRGGINYGYTF
NA	NA	TRBV7-2	TRBJ2-7	TGTGCCAGCAGAGGGTCTGGGAGCTCCTACGAGCAGTACTTC	CASRGSGSSYEQYF
NA	NA	TRBV14	TRBJ2-7	TGTGCCAGCAGGGGGTTCTACGAGCAGTACTTC	CASRGFYEQYF
NA	TRBD1	TRBV19	TRBJ1-1	TGTGCCAGCGACTCGGGACAGCCAAACACTGAAGCTTTCTTT	CASDSGQPNTEAFF
NA	NA	TRBV5-1	TRBJ2-5	TGCGCCAGCAGCTTAGGTGGGCAGGGCCCTCAAGAGACCCAGTACTTC	CASSLGGQGPQETQYF
few	TRBD2	TRBV13	TRBJ2-5	TGTGCCAGCAGCTTAGGGGGACTAGCGGGGGAGACCCAGTACTTC	CASSLGGLAGETQYF
few	NA	TRBV15	TRBJ1-1	TGTGCCACCACCGCGGGTATTATGAACACTGAAGCTTTCTTT	CATTAGIMNTEAFF
once	TRBD1	TRBV11-1	TRBJ2-5	TGTGCCAGCAGTCATTCACCTGGGACAGGCCCCAAAGAGACCCAGTACTTC	CASSHSPGTGPKETQYF
NA	TRBD1	TRBV10-3	TRBJ1-6	TGTGCCATCAGTACTCCGGGACAGGGACCCCTCCACTTT	CAISTPGQGPLHF
NA	TRBD1	TRBV7-6	TRBJ2-2	TGTGCCAGCACCAGAAATGGGGGACAGGGAGTCGGGGAGCTGTTTTTT	CASTRNGGQGVGELFF
NA	TRBD1	TRBV2	TRBJ2-2	TGTGCCAGCAGTCCCGGGACAGGTCGGACCGGGGAGCTGTTTTTT	CASSPGTGRTGELFF
NA	NA	TRBV29-1	TRBJ1-5	TGCAGCGTTAGCAAAGGGTCCGGGCAGCCCCAGCATTTT	CSVSKGSGQPQHF
NA	NA	TRBV27	TRBJ2-3	TGTGCCAGCAGTTTAGCGCCCCCACAAGAGGATACGCAGTATTTT	CASSLAPPQEDTQYF
once	NA	TRBV18	TRBJ1-1	TGTGCCAGCTCACCACTTAGACTGGCGTCAGGGCAGGAGAACACTGAAGCTTTCTTT	CASSPLRLASGQENTEAFF
NA	TRBD1	TRBV15	TRBJ1-4	TGTGCCACCAGCAGAGTAGGGACAGGGGGCGGAAGGAGTTTTTTT	CATSRVGTGGGRSFF
NA	NA	TRBV5-4	TRBJ2-2	TGTGCCAGCAGCTTCGGTGGCAGAACTGACACCGGGGAGCTGTTTTTT	CASSFGGRTDTGELFF
NA	NA	TRBV10-1	TRBJ2-2	TGCGCCAGCACAAGAGACCCATCCGGAGCCGGGGAGCTGTTTTTT	CASTRDPSGAGELFF
NA	NA	TRBV5-1	TRBJ1-2	TGCGCCAGCAGCTCGGACACCTATGGCTACACCTTC	CASSSDTYGYTF
NA	NA	TRBV5-1	TRBJ2-1	TGCGCCAGCAGCTTGGAGCCGAATGAGCAGTTCTTC	CASSLEPNEQFF
NA	NA	TRBV19	TRBJ1-2	TGTGCCAGTAGTATTACAGGGTACGGCTACACCTTC	CASSITGYGYTF
NA	NA	TRBV5-1	TRBJ1-1	TGCGCCAGCAGCTTGGGAGCGGGAGGGGCTGAAGCTTTCTTT	CASSLGAGGAEAFF
NA	NA	TRBV18	TRBJ1-2	TGTGCCAGCTCACAGGGGGACATCGACACCTTC	CASSQGDIDTF
NA	NA	TRBV29-1	TRBJ1-1	TGCAGCGTTGAATCCCTGGGGGCGCGGAACACTGAAGCTTTCTTT	CSVESLGARNTEAFF
NA	TRBD2	TRBV5-1	TRBJ2-5	TGCGCCAGCAGCCCGGGACTAGCGGGGATCGAGACCCAGTACTTC	CASSPGLAGIETQYF
NA	NA	TRBV14	TRBJ1-1	TGTGCCAGCAGTCCCCGGGCGGGGGCCACTGAAGCTTTCTTT	CASSPRAGATEAFF
NA	NA	TRBV10-3	TRBJ2-7	TGTGCCATCAGTTCCGGTAGCTCCTACGAGCAGTACTTC	CAISSGSSYEQYF
NA	NA	TRBV21-1	TRBJ2-7	TGTGCCAGCCTTTGGGGACCGATCAACGGCTACGAGCAGTACTTC	CASLWGPINGYEQYF
NA	NA	TRBV7-2	TRBJ1-2	TGTGCCAGCAGCTTAGATGGGAGCCCCAACTATGGCTACACCTTC	CASSLDGSPNYGYTF
NA	TRBD1	TRBV19	TRBJ1-4	TGTGCCAGTAGTAAGACCGGGACAGCAACTAATGAAAAACTGTTTTTT	CASSKTGTATNEKLFF
NA	NA	TRBV7-9	TRBJ1-4	TGTGCCAGCAGCTTAGACGGTGCAACTAATGAAAAACTGTTTTTT	CASSLDGATNEKLFF
NA	NA	TRBV5-1	TRBJ1-2	TGCGCCAGCAGCTCCGCAGGACAGACCTATGGCTACACCTTC	CASSSAGQTYGYTF
few	NA	TRBV5-1	TRBJ2-3	TGCGCCAGCAGCTTTATCGGGGAGAACACAGATACGCAGTATTTT	CASSFIGENTDTQYF
NA	NA	TRBV6-5	TRBJ1-1	TGTGCCACTCGAGCCTCTATGAACACTGAAGCTTTCTTT	CATRASMNTEAFF
few	NA	TRBV27	TRBJ2-1	TGTGCCAGCAGTTTAGTAAGGGGCAGACCGTACAATGAGCAGTTCTTC	CASSLVRGRPYNEQFF
NA	NA	TRBV6-1	TRBJ2-6	TGTGCCAGCAGTCTCCGAGGCACTGGGGCCAACGTCCTGACTTTC	CASSLRGTGANVLTF
once	TRBD1	TRBV7-8	TRBJ2-7	TGTGCCAGCAGCAGAGCCGGGACAGGGTCTTTCGAGCAGTACTTC	CASSRAGTGSFEQYF
NA	NA	TRBV19	TRBJ1-6	TGTGCCAGTAGTACCACAGGGATCTCCTATAATTCACCCCTCCACTTT	CASSTTGISYNSPLHF
NA	NA	TRBV2	TRBJ2-3	TGTGCCAGCAGTGAGAACACAGATACGCAGTATTTT	CASSENTDTQYF
NA	NA	TRBV2	TRBJ1-4	TGTGCCAGCAGTGAAGAGGAGGGGCTGAGAGAAAAACTGTTTTTT	CASSEEEGLREKLFF
few	NA	TRBV7-9	TRBJ1-1	TGTGCCAGCAGCTGGGAACAGGGTTCCACTGAAGCTTTCTTT	CASSWEQGSTEAFF
NA	TRBD2	TRBV4-1	TRBJ2-2	TGCGCCAGCAGCCCTAGCGGGTGGGAGCTGTTTTTT	CASSPSGWELFF
NA	TRBD1	TRBV27	TRBJ2-5	TGTGCCAGCAGTCCGAGACAGGGTCTGGGAGAGACCCAGTACTTC	CASSPRQGLGETQYF
NA	NA	TRBV14	TRBJ2-3	TGTGCCAGCAGCCAAGCGCGGCTAGTCGGGGCGGTGGATACGCAGTATTTT	CASSQARLVGAVDTQYF
NA	NA	TRBV7-9	TRBJ2-3	TGTGCCAGCAGACAACCGGGGGGCCCCGATACGCAGTATTTT	CASRQPGGPDTQYF
NA	NA	TRBV7-9	TRBJ2-7	TGTGCCAGCAGCTTAGATGCCAGAATTTACGAGCAGTACTTC	CASSLDARIYEQYF
NA	TRBD1	TRBV6-4	TRBJ1-2	TGTGCCAGCAGTGTATCAGGACAGGGAGTCTATGGCTACACCTTC	CASSVSGQGVYGYTF
medium-sized	NA	TRBV18	TRBJ1-2	TGTGCCAGCTCCCCCGAGGTCCAGGCTAACTATGGCTACACCTTC	CASSPEVQANYGYTF
NA	NA	TRBV10-1	TRBJ1-6	TGCGCCAGCAGTGAGATGGGAGAAAATTCACCCCTCCACTTT	CASSEMGENSPLHF